The 2 T cell receptor beta chains presented below share a single source sample, sequenced in a study of OX40 agonist ivuxolimab in advanced cancers. Repertoires were generated with immunoSEQ multiplex PCR, while TCRdb's copy carries only in-frame clones and drops some. The sample carries just under 100,000 clones, around 94% recorded once. This specimen consisted of CD4+ or CD8+ T cells sorted from blood, obtained in a trial of the OX40 agonist ivuxolimab. The receptors were gathered from an adult with an advanced solid tumor such as melanoma, head and neck, liver or kidney cancer.

This clone occurred once. The chain recombines TRBV7-7 with TRBJ2-5, with TRBD2 matching 11 bases. The junction had 9 bases not matched to a gene; V was cut back by 5 bases and J by 4 bases. CDR3 length: 16 residues. Per germline, CDR1 SSHAT and CDR2 FNYEAQ (reference sequence). The CDR3 is CASSPYSGGARETQYF. CDR3 DNA: TGTGCCAGCAGCCCCTATAGCGGGGGGGCCCGAGAGACCCAGTACTTC.

This chain links TRBV18 with TRBJ1-2, with TRBD1 as a possible D gene (6 bases). V was cut by 3 bases and J by 4 bases, with 12 bases left in between. The germline V gene encodes CDR1 KGHSH and CDR2 LQKENI. The CDR3 consists of 14 residues. As DNA, the CDR3 is TGTGCCAGCTCACCCCGGACAGAGATCTATGGCTACACCTTC. This encodes CASSPRTEIYGYTF.